The rows below give T cell receptor beta chains drawn from one sample of a study of beta chain features in type 1 diabetes. TCRdb keeps only in-frame clones here, not all; method: immunoSEQ multiplex PCR. Here the sample spans approximately 470,000 clones, 25% to 35% being singletons. Sequenced input: naive CD4+ T cells from blood. All receptors derive from a man between 18 and 29 years old in good health. Both conserved end residues are part of each CDR3. The order of the fields is J gene, V gene, CDR3 protein.

TRBJ2-3	TRBV30	CAWSAGTGGRDTQYF
TRBJ2-3	TRBV9	CASSVAMAGSTDTQYF
TRBJ2-5	TRBV6-1	CASSETGQETQYF
TRBJ2-1	TRBV7-2	CASSLGAAGPYNEQFF
TRBJ1-4	TRBV7-2	CASSVGHNEKLFF
TRBJ2-6	TRBV7-2	CASSLGWAPGANVLTF
TRBJ1-4	TRBV27	CASSYQGLGEKLFF
TRBJ2-1	TRBV5-1	CASSNGTSRHEQFF
TRBJ2-3	TRBV30	CAWSPLFRSSTDTQYF
TRBJ2-7	TRBV14	CASSPGLAVGEQYF
TRBJ1-3	TRBV7-9	CASSLAASGNTIYF
TRBJ1-2	TRBV10-3	CAISEFEGYGYTF
TRBJ2-3	TRBV14	CASKPRFSTDTQYF
-	TRBV9	CASGGNNAASYEQYF
TRBJ2-1	TRBV5-1	CASSLALASHNEQFF
TRBJ2-1	TRBV13	CASSLQLATYNEQFF
TRBJ2-7	TRBV2	CASSGRFPSGRYEQYF
TRBJ2-1	TRBV19	CASSSRGGAANEQFF
TRBJ1-2	TRBV20-1	CSAKGLGGYTF
TRBJ2-1	TRBV6-5	CASSSPGLVGNEQFF
TRBJ2-3	TRBV7-9	CASSQTRGDTQYF
TRBJ1-2	TRBV28	CASSSQGNYGYTF
TRBJ1-5	TRBV30	CAWNTGVPFNQPQHF
TRBJ1-2	TRBV29-1	CSVGTGGNYGYTF
TRBJ2-7	TRBV5-1	CASSSPSYEQYF
TRBJ2-3	TRBV7-2	CASSHPFDRTQYF
TRBJ2-7	TRBV10-3	CAIRDTDEQYF
TRBJ2-3	TRBV5-1	CASSAGQISTDTQYF
TRBJ1-5	TRBV9	CASSVGGTGNQPQHF
TRBJ2-5	TRBV18	CASSPRASLQETQYF
TRBJ2-7	TRBV7-2	CASSLGTSDYYEQYF
TRBJ1-5	TRBV30	CAWSGGGNQPQHF
TRBJ2-3	TRBV30	CAWSEVDTQYF
TRBJ2-2	TRBV13	CASSLGRLADNTGELFF
TRBJ2-7	TRBV29-1	CSASLVRDSYEQYF
TRBJ2-5	TRBV9	CASSVFGTSQETQYF
TRBJ2-1	TRBV25-1	CASSEYRTGEAEQFF
TRBJ2-3	TRBV9	CASSGLAGDTQYF
TRBJ2-2	TRBV9	CASTKDRGFTGELFF
TRBJ2-3	TRBV28	CASSQVGDTQYF
TRBJ2-3	TRBV7-8	CASSLEVRARDTQYF
TRBJ2-3	TRBV7-2	CASSLVAARDTQYF
TRBJ2-3	TRBV11-2	CASSYAGTDTQYF
TRBJ1-5	TRBV7-2	CASSSRGPGQPQHF
TRBJ2-5	TRBV29-1	CSVGSLQETQYF
TRBJ2-7	TRBV7-9	CASSLDHREREQYF
TRBJ2-1	TRBV30	CAWSVLLAGNNEQFF
TRBJ2-7	TRBV7-2	CASSLAGQGPYEQYF